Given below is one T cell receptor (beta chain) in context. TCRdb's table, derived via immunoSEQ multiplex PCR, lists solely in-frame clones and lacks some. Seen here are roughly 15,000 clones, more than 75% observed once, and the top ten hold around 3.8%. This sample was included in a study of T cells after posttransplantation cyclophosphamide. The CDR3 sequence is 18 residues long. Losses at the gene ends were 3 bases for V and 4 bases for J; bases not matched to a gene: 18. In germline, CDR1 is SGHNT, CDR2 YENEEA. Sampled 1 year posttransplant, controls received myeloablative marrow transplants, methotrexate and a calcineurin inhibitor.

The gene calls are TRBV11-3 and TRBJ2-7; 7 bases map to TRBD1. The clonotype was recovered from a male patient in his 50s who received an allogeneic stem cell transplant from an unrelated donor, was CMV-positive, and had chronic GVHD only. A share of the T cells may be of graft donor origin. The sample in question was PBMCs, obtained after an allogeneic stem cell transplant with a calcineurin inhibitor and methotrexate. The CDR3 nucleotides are TGTGCCAGCAGCTTCCCCCGCGAGTCAGGGACAGCCCTATACGAGCAGTACTTC. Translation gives CASSFPRESGTALYEQYF.